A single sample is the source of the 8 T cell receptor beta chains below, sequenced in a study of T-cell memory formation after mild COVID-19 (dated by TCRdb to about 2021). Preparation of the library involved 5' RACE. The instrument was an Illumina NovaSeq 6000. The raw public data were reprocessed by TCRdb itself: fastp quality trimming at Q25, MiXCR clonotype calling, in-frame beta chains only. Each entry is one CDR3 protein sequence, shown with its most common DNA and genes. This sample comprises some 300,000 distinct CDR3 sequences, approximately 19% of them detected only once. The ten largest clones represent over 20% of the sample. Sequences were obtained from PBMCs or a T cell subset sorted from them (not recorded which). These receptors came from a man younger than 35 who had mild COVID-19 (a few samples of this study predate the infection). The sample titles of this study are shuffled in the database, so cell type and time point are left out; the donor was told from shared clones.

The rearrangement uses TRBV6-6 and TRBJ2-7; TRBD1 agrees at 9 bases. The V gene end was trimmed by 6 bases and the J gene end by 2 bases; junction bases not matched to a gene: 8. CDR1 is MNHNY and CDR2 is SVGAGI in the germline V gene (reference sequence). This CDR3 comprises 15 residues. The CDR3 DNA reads TGTGCCAGCAGGGATCGGGGACAGGGCGCCTACGAGCAGTACTTC. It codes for CASRDRGQGAYEQYF.

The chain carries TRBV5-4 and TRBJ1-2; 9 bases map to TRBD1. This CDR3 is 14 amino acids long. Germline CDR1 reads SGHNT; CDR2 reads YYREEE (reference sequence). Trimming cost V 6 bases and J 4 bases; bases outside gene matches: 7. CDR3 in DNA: TGTGCCAGCACCATACAGGGGGCTTTCTATGGCTACACCTTC. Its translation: CASTIQGAFYGYTF.

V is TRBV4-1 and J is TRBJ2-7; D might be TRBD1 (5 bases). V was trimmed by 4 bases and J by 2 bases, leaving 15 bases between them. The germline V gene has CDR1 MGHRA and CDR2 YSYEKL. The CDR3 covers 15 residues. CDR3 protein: CASSRGRADPYEQYF. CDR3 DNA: TGCGCCAGCAGCCGGGGCCGAGCAGACCCCTACGAGCAGTACTTC.

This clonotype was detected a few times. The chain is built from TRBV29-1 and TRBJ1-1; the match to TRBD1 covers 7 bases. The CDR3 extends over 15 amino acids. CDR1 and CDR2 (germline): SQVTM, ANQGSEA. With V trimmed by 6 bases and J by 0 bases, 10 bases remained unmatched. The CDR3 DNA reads TGCAGCGTCGGGACTTCGGGACAGATGAACACTGAAGCTTTCTTT. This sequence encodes CSVGTSGQMNTEAFF.

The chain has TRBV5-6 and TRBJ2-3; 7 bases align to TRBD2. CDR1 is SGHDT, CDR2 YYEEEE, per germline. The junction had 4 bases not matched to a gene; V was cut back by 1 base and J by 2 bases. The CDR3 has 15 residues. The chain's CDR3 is CASSLSLADTDTQYF. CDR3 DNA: TGTGCCAGCAGCTTGAGCCTAGCGGACACAGATACGCAGTATTTT.

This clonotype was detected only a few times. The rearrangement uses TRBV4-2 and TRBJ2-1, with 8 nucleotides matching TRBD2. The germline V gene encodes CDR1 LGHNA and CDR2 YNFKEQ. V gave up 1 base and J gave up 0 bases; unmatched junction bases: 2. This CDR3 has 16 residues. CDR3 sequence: CASSQVAGGSYNEQFF. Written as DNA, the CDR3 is TGTGCCAGCAGCCAAGTCGCGGGGGGCTCCTACAATGAGCAGTTCTTC.

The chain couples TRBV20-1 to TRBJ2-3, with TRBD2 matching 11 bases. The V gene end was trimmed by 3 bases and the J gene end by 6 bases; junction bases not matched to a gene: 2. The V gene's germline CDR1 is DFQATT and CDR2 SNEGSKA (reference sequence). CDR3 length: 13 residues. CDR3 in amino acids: CSARTSGVDTQYF. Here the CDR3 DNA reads TGCAGTGCTAGGACTAGCGGGGTCGATACGCAGTATTTT.

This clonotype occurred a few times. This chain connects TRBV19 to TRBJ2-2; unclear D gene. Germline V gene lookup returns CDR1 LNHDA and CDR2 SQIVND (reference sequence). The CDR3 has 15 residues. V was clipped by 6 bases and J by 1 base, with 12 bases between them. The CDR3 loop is CASRSVSLNTGELFF. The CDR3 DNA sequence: TGTGCCAGTAGGTCAGTCAGCCTGAACACCGGGGAGCTGTTTTTT.